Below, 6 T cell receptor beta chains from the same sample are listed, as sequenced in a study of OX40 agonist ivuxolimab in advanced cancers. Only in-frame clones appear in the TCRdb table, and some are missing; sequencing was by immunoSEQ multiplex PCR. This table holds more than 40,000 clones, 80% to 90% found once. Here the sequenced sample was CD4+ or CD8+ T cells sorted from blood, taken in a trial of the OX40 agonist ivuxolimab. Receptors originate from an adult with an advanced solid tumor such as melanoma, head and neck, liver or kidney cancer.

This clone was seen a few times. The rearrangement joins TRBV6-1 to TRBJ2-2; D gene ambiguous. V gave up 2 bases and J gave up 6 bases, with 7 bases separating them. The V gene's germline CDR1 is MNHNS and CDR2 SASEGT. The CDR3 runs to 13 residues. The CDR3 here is CASSESGSGELFF. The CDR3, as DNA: TGTGCCAGCAGTGAATCGGGTTCCGGGGAGCTGTTTTTT.

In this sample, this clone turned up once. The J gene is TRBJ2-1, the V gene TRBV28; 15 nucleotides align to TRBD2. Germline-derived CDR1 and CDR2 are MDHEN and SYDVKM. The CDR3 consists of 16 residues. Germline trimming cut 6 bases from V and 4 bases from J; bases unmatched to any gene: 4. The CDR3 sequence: CASSAGLAGGYNEQFF. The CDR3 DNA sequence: TGTGCCAGCAGCGCGGGACTAGCGGGGGGTTACAATGAGCAGTTCTTC. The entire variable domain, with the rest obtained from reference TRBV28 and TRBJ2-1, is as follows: DVKVTQSSRYLVKRTGEKVFLECVQDMDHENMFWYRQDPGLGLRLIYFSYDVKMKEKGDIPEGYSVSREKKERFSLILESASTNQTSMYLCASSAGLAGGYNEQFFGPGTRLTVL.

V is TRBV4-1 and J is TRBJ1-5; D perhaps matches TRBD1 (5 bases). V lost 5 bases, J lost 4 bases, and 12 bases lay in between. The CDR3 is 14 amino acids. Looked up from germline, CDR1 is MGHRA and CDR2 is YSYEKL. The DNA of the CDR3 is TGCGCCAGCAGCTACGGGACCCCGAATCAGCCCCAGCATTTT. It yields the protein CASSYGTPNQPQHF.

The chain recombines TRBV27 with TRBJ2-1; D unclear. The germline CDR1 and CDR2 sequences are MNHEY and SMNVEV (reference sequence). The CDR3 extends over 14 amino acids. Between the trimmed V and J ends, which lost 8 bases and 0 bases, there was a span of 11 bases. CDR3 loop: CASRFTVSYNEQFF. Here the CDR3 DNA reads TGTGCCAGCCGATTTACGGTCTCCTACAATGAGCAGTTCTTC.

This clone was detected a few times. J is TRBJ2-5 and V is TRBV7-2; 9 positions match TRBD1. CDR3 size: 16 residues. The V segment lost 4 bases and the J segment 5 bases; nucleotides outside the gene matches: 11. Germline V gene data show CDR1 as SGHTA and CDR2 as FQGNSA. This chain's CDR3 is CASSSYSWTGDETQYF. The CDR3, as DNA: TGTGCCAGCAGCTCCTACTCCTGGACAGGGGACGAGACCCAGTACTTC.

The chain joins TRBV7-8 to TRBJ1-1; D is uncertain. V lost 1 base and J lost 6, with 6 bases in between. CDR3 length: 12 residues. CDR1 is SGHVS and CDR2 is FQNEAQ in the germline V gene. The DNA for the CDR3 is TGTGCCAGCAGCTTAGGTAGTGCTGAAGCTTTCTTT. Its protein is CASSLGSAEAFF. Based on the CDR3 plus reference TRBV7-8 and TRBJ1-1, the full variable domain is GAGVSQSPRYKVAKRGQDVALRCDPISGHVSLFWYQQALGQGPEFLTYFQNEAQLDKSGLPSDRFFAERPEGSVSTLKIQRTQQEDSAVYLCASSLGSAEAFFGQGTRLTVV.